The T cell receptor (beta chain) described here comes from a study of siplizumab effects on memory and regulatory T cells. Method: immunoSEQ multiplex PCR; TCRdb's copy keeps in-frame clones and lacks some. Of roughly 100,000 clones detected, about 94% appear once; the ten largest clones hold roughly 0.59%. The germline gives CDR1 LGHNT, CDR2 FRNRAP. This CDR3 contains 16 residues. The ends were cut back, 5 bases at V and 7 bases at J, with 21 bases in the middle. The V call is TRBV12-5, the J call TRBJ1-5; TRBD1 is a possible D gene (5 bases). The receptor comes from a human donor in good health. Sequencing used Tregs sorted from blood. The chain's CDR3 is CASGRSSSGRYQPQHF. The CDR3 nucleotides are TGTGCTAGTGGTCGCTCTTCTTCGGGACGTTACCAGCCCCAGCATTTT.